The 27 T cell receptor beta chains below come from one sample, sequenced in a study of OX40 agonist ivuxolimab in advanced cancers. Data came from immunoSEQ multiplex PCR; TCRdb stores just in-frame clones and leaves some out. The repertoire holds tens of thousands of clones, with around four fifths as singletons. The sample consisted of CD4+ or CD8+ T cells sorted from blood, taken in a trial of the OX40 agonist ivuxolimab. The receptors were gathered from an adult with an advanced solid tumor such as melanoma, head and neck, liver or kidney cancer.

The V gene is TRBV7-2, the J gene TRBJ2-5; D assignment may be TRBD1 or TRBD2 (5 bases each). The V end lost 3 bases, the J end lost 4 bases, and 15 bases lay between the germline ends. Germline V CDR1 and CDR2: SGHTA, FQGNSA. This CDR3 is 15 amino acids long. This chain's CDR3 is CASSFEGSPRETQYF. DNA of the CDR3: TGTGCCAGCAGCTTCGAGGGGAGCCCCAGAGAGACCCAGTACTTC.

This clone was seen once. The chain links TRBV6-1 to TRBJ2-5, with TRBD1 matching over 9 bases. Germline V gene data show CDR1 as MNHNS and CDR2 as SASEGT. V dropped 6 bases and J dropped 5; count of bases not matched to a gene: 4. This CDR3 is built from 13 residues. This CDR3 is CASRAGQGETQYF. The CDR3 bases are TGTGCCAGCAGGGCTGGACAGGGGGAGACCCAGTACTTC.

This clone occurred once. The chain is built from TRBV18 and TRBJ2-7, with D hard to call. Germline V gene sequence: CDR1 KGHSH, CDR2 LQKENI. This CDR3 is 12 amino acids long. Trimming removed 4 bases from V and 2 bases from J, with 6 bases in between. The CDR3 coding sequence is TGTGCCAGCTCACTCCTACCCTACGAGCAGTACTTC. Amino acids: CASSLLPYEQYF.

The V and J genes are TRBV19 and TRBJ1-5, with unresolved D. The CDR3 has 15 residues. Germline loops: CDR1 LNHDA, CDR2 SQIVND (reference sequence). V lost 4 bases to trimming and J lost 7 bases, with 17 bases between them. This CDR3 reads CASSTSGRNTQPQHF. DNA for the CDR3: TGTGCCAGTAGTACCTCCGGGAGGAATACCCAGCCCCAGCATTTT.

The chain has TRBV18 and TRBJ2-3; the D is unclear. CDR1 and CDR2 (germline): KGHSH, LQKENI. V gave up 2 bases and J gave up 5 bases, with 8 bases separating them. CDR3 size: 13 residues. The CDR3 here is CASSPEVGDTQYF. CDR3 nucleotides: TGTGCCAGCTCACCAGAGGTGGGAGATACGCAGTATTTT.

This chain uses TRBV11-2 with TRBJ2-3; perhaps D is TRBD1 or TRBD2 (6 bases each). CDR1 and CDR2 (germline): SGHAT, FQNNGV. Trimming left V 2 bases short and J 0 bases short, with 12 bases between. CDR3 length: 16 residues. The CDR3 nucleotides read TGTGCCAGCAGCTTACTCGGGGGCCTAAGCACAGATACGCAGTATTTT. It translates to CASSLLGGLSTDTQYF. Full variable domain (missing parts from reference TRBV11-2 and TRBJ2-3): EAGVAQSPRYKIIEKRQSVAFWCNPISGHATLYWYQQILGQGPKLLIQFQNNGVVDDSQLPKDRFSAERLKGVDSTLKIQPAKLEDSAVYLCASSLLGGLSTDTQYFGPGTRLTVL.

There are a few counts of this clone. The rearrangement uses TRBV7-9 and TRBJ2-7; D is unresolved. Trimming stripped 4 bases from V and 3 bases from J, with 16 bases between. The CDR3 sequence is 15 residues long. The germline gives CDR1 SEHNR, CDR2 FQNEAQ (reference sequence). CDR3 region: CASSWGTVMDYEQYF. The CDR3 region has the DNA TGTGCCAGCAGCTGGGGAACTGTTATGGACTACGAGCAGTACTTC.

The count of this clone is one. This chain joins TRBV19 and TRBJ1-2; D gene ambiguous. Trimming pared 5 bases from V and 3 bases from J, leaving 10 bases between. From germline, CDR1 is LNHDA and CDR2 SQIVND (reference sequence). CDR3 length: 13 amino acids. The CDR3 protein is CASSVGIDYGYTF. CDR3 in DNA: TGTGCCAGTAGTGTTGGGATAGACTATGGCTACACCTTC.

The chain has TRBV6-5 and TRBJ2-7, with a weak D call TRBD1 (6 bases). This CDR3 is 11 amino acids long. Germline CDR1 is MNHEY and CDR2 is SVGAGI. V lost 8 bases to trimming and J lost 5 bases, with 10 bases between them. CDR3 DNA sequence: TGTGCCAGCGTACAGGGACACGAGCAGTACTTC. The encoded protein is CASVQGHEQYF.

This rearrangement joins TRBV7-6 to TRBJ2-1, with TRBD1 matching over 9 bases. Looked up from germline, CDR1 is SGHVS and CDR2 is FNYEAQ. The CDR3 totals 15 residues. The V segment lost 4 bases and the J segment 7 bases; nucleotides outside the gene matches: 8. Written as DNA, the CDR3 is TGTGCCAGCAGCTATCCGGGACAGGGAGCTAATGAGCAGTTCTTC. Protein product: CASSYPGQGANEQFF.

The chain recombines TRBV7-2 with TRBJ1-6, with D uncertain. Trimming shortened V by 3 bases and J by 7 bases, and 4 bases separated the two germline ends. Germline V gene data show CDR1 as SGHTA and CDR2 as FQGNSA. The CDR3 sequence is 12 residues long. The CDR3 is CASSFGNSPLHF. CDR3 DNA: TGTGCCAGCAGCTTCGGGAATTCACCCCTCCACTTT.

This sequence joins TRBV28 and TRBJ1-1; tentative D call: TRBD1 (5 bases). V was shortened by 8 bases and J by 1 base, with 17 bases between the two germline ends. The germline gives CDR1 MDHEN, CDR2 SYDVKM. The CDR3 is made up of 15 amino acids. CDR3 sequence: CASYRLTGGNTEAFF. DNA of the CDR3: TGTGCCAGCTATCGACTTACAGGCGGGAACACTGAAGCTTTCTTT.

The rearrangement joins TRBV11-3 to TRBJ1-4, with D unresolved. The germline V gene encodes CDR1 SGHNT and CDR2 YENEEA. The CDR3 runs to 15 residues. Between the trimmed V and J ends, which lost 1 base and 5 bases, there was a span of 11 bases. CDR3 region: CASSLGGLQNEKLFF. The CDR3 DNA sequence: TGTGCCAGCAGCTTAGGGGGTCTACAAAATGAAAAACTGTTTTTT.

The V and J genes are TRBV6-5 and TRBJ2-5, with 9 bases fitting TRBD1. The CDR3 totals 14 residues. The germline V gene encodes CDR1 MNHEY and CDR2 SVGAGI. V was clipped by 4 bases and J by 7 bases; unmatched bases: 7. The CDR3 reads CASSSGTGTLTQYF. The CDR3 DNA reads as TGTGCCAGCAGTTCCGGGACAGGGACTTTGACCCAGTACTTC.

This clone was found a few times. This sample also contains other DNA sequences that code for the same CDR3. The V call is TRBV7-2, the J call TRBJ2-1; 12 positions agree with TRBD2. This CDR3 has 19 residues. The J segment lost 0 bases and the V segment lost 3 bases, leaving 9 bases of the junction unmatched. CDR1 SGHTA and CDR2 FQGNSA come from the germline V gene. Here the CDR3 reads CASSFTSGGYPSSYNEQFF. The CDR3 nucleotides are TGTGCCAGCAGCTTTACTAGCGGGGGGTATCCTAGCTCCTACAATGAGCAGTTCTTC.

The J gene is TRBJ1-1, the V gene TRBV6-6, with TRBD1 matching 7 bases. This CDR3 has 14 residues. Looked up from germline, CDR1 is MNHNY and CDR2 is SVGAGI (reference sequence). V was clipped by 6 bases and J by 0 bases; unmatched bases: 4. CDR3 loop: CASRLGQMNTEAFF. In nucleotides, the CDR3 is TGTGCCAGCAGGCTGGGACAGATGAACACTGAAGCTTTCTTT.

The chain couples TRBV5-1 to TRBJ1-5, with D perhaps matching TRBD1 (5 bases). This CDR3 has 17 residues. The germline CDR1 and CDR2 sequences are SGHRS and YFSETQ. The germline V and J ends were trimmed by 0 bases and 5 bases, with 18 bases remaining between them. The CDR3 DNA sequence: TGCGCCAGCAGCTTGGGCCCTAGGGGAGACGGGGATCAGCCCCAGCATTTT. Translation gives CASSLGPRGDGDQPQHF.

The gene calls are TRBV7-2 and TRBJ2-2; D possibly uses TRBD1 or TRBD2 (5 bases each). The V and J ends lost 5 bases and 3 bases respectively, with 19 bases between them. Germline CDR1 SGHTA, CDR2 FQGNSA. There are 17 residues in the CDR3. The CDR3 loop is CASSRAGASVDTGELFF. DNA of the CDR3: TGTGCCAGCAGCCGAGCCGGGGCCTCAGTAGACACCGGGGAGCTGTTTTTT.

The rearrangement links TRBV7-9 to TRBJ1-1, with TRBD1 identical over 7 bases. Germline values: CDR1 SEHNR, CDR2 FQNEAQ (reference sequence). Trimming removed 5 bases from V and 0 bases from J; junction bases left unmatched: 3. This CDR3 is 14 amino acids long. CDR3 sequence: CASSRQGMNTEAFF. In DNA, the CDR3 is TGTGCCAGCAGCCGACAGGGCATGAACACTGAAGCTTTCTTT.

The chain recombines TRBV5-1 with TRBJ1-5; a weak D match, TRBD1 (6 bases). V gave up 0 bases and J gave up 3 bases, with 13 bases separating them. Germline assignment: CDR1 SGHRS and CDR2 YFSETQ. This CDR3 is built from 16 residues. CDR3 nucleotide sequence: TGCGCCAGCAGCTTGGGCGGGGGGCTTGACAATCAGCCCCAGCATTTT. It codes for CASSLGGGLDNQPQHF. Full variable domain (remainder filled in from reference TRBV5-1 and TRBJ1-5): KAGVTQTPRYLIKTRGQQVTLSCSPISGHRSVSWYQQTPGQGLQFLFEYFSETQRNKGNFPGRFSGRQFSNSRSEMNVSTLELGDSALYLCASSLGGGLDNQPQHFGDGTRLSIL.

The chain links TRBV7-2 to TRBJ2-1; D possibly corresponds to TRBD2 (6 bases). V lost 6 bases and J 12 bases, leaving 15 bases between the germline ends. Germline CDR1 SGHTA, CDR2 FQGNSA. The CDR3 runs to 12 residues. CDR3 coding DNA: TGTGCCAGCAGGGGCGCGGCGGGGAGGCAGTTCTTC. It specifies CASRGAAGRQFF.

The chain is built from TRBV18 and TRBJ1-1; D remains ambiguous. The germline CDR1 and CDR2 sequences are KGHSH and LQKENI. This CDR3 is built from 14 residues. Trimming took 4 bases from V and 2 from J, leaving 11 bases between them. The CDR3 coding sequence is TGTGCCAGCTCACTAGGGAGCGGAAACACTGAAGCTTTCTTT. This translates into CASSLGSGNTEAFF.

The chain links TRBV9 to TRBJ1-1; no clear D gene. The CDR3 length is 15 residues. Germline loops: CDR1 SGDLS, CDR2 YYNGEE. The ends were cut back, 0 bases at V and 1 base at J, with 10 bases in the middle. The CDR3 region is CASSVGEGSNTEAFF. CDR3 sequence (DNA): TGTGCCAGCAGCGTAGGAGAAGGTTCGAACACTGAAGCTTTCTTT.

V gene TRBV18 combines with J gene TRBJ2-4; unclear D gene. The CDR3 runs to 17 residues. In germline, CDR1 is KGHSH, CDR2 LQKENI. The V end lost 1 base, the J end lost 0 bases, and 13 bases lay between the germline ends. The DNA of the CDR3 is TGTGCCAGCTCACCACGGGCTCACAACCTAGCCAAAAACATTCAGTACTTC. Translated: CASSPRAHNLAKNIQYF. Complete variable domain (other parts from reference TRBV18 and TRBJ2-4): NAGVMQNPRHLVRRRGQEARLRCSPMKGHSHVYWYRQLPEEGLKFMVYLQKENIIDESGMPKERFSAEFPKEGPSILRIQQVVRGDSAAYFCASSPRAHNLAKNIQYFGAGTRLSVL.

This clone was seen a few times. This chain links TRBV6-5 with TRBJ2-2; TRBD1 matches at 9 bases. CDR1 is MNHEY, CDR2 SVGAGI, per germline. The CDR3 is 15 amino acids. J was trimmed by 3 bases and V by 6 bases; bases with no gene match: 5. CDR3 DNA sequence: TGTGCCAGCAGCACAGGGGGCGCAGACACCGGGGAGCTGTTTTTT. This sequence encodes CASSTGGADTGELFF.

This rearrangement joins TRBV6-1 to TRBJ2-1; a possible D gene is TRBD1 (6 bases). Trimming shortened V by 8 bases and J by 7 bases, and 12 bases separated the two germline ends. Germline CDR1 MNHNS, CDR2 SASEGT. CDR3 size: 12 residues. The CDR3 DNA is TGTGCCAGCGGGGGCAGGGGAAATGAGCAGTTCTTC. Translating it yields CASGGRGNEQFF.

V is TRBV5-1 and J is TRBJ2-3; the D is unclear. This CDR3 spans 16 amino acids. Trimming pared 4 bases from V and 6 bases from J, leaving 21 bases between. The germline gives CDR1 SGHRS, CDR2 YFSETQ. The DNA of the CDR3 is TGCGCCAGCAGCCCGGGCCGGCCCTCCGACGTGGATACGCAGTATTTT. Protein sequence: CASSPGRPSDVDTQYF.